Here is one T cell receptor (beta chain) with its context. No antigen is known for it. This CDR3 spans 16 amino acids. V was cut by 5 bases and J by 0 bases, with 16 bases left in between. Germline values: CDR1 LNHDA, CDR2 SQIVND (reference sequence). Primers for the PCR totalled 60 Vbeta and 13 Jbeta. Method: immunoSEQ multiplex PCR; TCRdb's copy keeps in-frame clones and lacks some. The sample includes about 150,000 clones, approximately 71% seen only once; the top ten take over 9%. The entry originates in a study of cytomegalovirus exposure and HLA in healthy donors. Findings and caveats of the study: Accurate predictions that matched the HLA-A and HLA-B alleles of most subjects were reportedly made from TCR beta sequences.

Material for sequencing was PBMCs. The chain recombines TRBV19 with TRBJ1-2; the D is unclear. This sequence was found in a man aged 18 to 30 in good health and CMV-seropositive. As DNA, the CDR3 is TGTGCCAGTAGTCAACGTCTTGGTTCAGCTAACTATGGCTACACCTTC. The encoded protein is CASSQRLGSANYGYTF.